These 6 T cell receptor beta chains were sequenced from one sample in a study of CD8+ T cells in alopecia areata. cDNA prepared by RNA extraction and subsequent reverse transcription served as the template for sequencing. TCRdb's table, derived via immunoSEQ multiplex PCR, lists solely in-frame clones and lacks some. The sample includes about 74,000 clones, 29% of them seen just once. Treatment noted: oral pan-JAK inhibitor, 5-10 mg twice daily. Sequenced here: CD8+ T cells sorted from blood, sampled at week 4, from a patient treated with tofacitinib. These TCRs come from a human donor with alopecia areata.

This clone was seen a handful of times. The chain recombines TRBV7-6 with TRBJ1-4; the match to TRBD1 covers 7 bases. With V trimmed by 5 bases and J by 7 bases, 10 bases remained unmatched. Germline CDR1 SGHVS, CDR2 FNYEAQ. The CDR3 runs to 15 residues. DNA of the CDR3: TGTGCCAGCAGCCCCAGGGGGGGGTCAAGTGAAAAACTGTTTTTT. Residues: CASSPRGGSSEKLFF.

This clone came up many times. This chain connects TRBV27 to TRBJ1-4; the D gene is possibly TRBD1 (5 bases). Germline assignment: CDR1 MNHEY and CDR2 SMNVEV (reference sequence). Trimming took 6 bases from V and 4 from J, leaving 15 bases between them. The CDR3 loop spans 15 amino acids. The DNA for the CDR3 is TGTGCCAGCAGCTCTAGGGGCCTGGGTAATGAAAAACTGTTTTTT. It codes for CASSSRGLGNEKLFF.

In its sample, this clone was seen many times. The rearrangement joins TRBV9 to TRBJ2-3, with D possibly being TRBD2 (7 bases). The CDR3 length is 14 residues. V dropped 7 bases and J dropped 4 bases, with 16 bases sitting between them. CDR1 and CDR2 (germline): SGDLS, YYNGEE. The DNA for the CDR3 is TGTGCCAGCGGAGTACAAGGGGGGGCAGATACGCAGTATTTT. This sequence encodes CASGVQGGADTQYF.

This chain joins TRBV6-6 and TRBJ2-5; 7 nucleotides match TRBD2. The CDR3 runs 16 residues. With 11 bases clipped from V and 5 bases from J, the junction kept 20 bases outside the gene matches. Germline V gene lookup returns CDR1 MNHNY and CDR2 SVGAGI (reference sequence). The CDR3 nucleotides are TGTGCCGTCAAAGCCACTCTTTGGGGCGGGAGTGAGACCCAGTACTTC. Translated, it gives CAVKATLWGGSETQYF.

The rearrangement uses TRBV29-1 and TRBJ2-1; the D gene is possibly TRBD2 (5 bases). Trimming left V 3 bases short and J 6 bases short, with 15 bases between. In germline, CDR1 is SQVTM, CDR2 ANQGSEA. The CDR3 covers 14 residues. CDR3 bases: TGCAGCGTTGATAACAGCGGCCCGTCCAATGAGCAGTTCTTC. Translating gives CSVDNSGPSNEQFF.

The chain recombines TRBV30 with TRBJ1-2, with D unclear. Germline V gives CDR1 GTSNPN, CDR2 SVGIG (reference sequence). V was cut by 0 bases and J by 4 bases, with 18 bases left in between. The CDR3 length is 16 residues. CDR3: CAWSVQGRAVGYGYTF. CDR3 sequence (DNA): TGTGCCTGGAGTGTACAAGGTCGGGCAGTAGGCTATGGCTACACCTTC.